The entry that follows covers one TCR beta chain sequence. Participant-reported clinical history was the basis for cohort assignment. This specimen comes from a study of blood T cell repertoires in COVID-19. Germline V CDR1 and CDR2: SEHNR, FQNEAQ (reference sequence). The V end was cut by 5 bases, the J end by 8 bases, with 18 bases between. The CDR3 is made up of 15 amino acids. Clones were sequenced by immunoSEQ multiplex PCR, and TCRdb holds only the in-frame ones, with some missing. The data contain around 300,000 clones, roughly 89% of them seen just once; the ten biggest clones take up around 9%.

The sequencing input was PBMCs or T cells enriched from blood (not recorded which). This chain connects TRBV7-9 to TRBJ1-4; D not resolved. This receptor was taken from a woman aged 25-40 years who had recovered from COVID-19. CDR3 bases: TGTGCCAGCAGCACAGACACGTTTAAACACGAAAAACTGTTTTTT. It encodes CASSTDTFKHEKLFF. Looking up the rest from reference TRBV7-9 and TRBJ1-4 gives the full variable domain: DTGVSQNPRHKITKRGQNVTFRCDPISEHNRLYWYRQTLGQGPEFLTYFQNEAQLEKSRLLSDRFSAERPKGSFSTLEIQRTEQGDSAMYLCASSTDTFKHEKLFFGSGTQLSVL.